This TCR beta chain is from a study of cytomegalovirus exposure and HLA in healthy donors (dated 2017 in TCRdb). For the wider study: An earlier analysis of approximately 600 of the donors reported 250 to 350 Gb of sequence data and some 100 million unique TCR beta sequences from some 180 million T cells. Among some 400 genotyped donors of the cohort, an average of approximately 250,000 unique TCR beta nucleotide sequences were sequenced per donor, roughly 20% of them non-productive. To decide whether each TCR beta V gene segment behaved as functional or pseudogenic, an earlier analysis of approximately 600 of the donors relied on high-throughput TCR beta sequencing. Every discovery cohort repertoire had been produced on one sequencing platform. Donor age, sex, ethnicity and CMV serostatus were compiled alongside the repertoire data. To study patterns of TCR occurrence, a later analysis re-analyzed previously published TCR beta repertoires from around 670 donors and added high-resolution HLA genotyping. A later genetic analysis took genome-wide SNP genotypes for about 55% of the roughly 670 donors and used that subset as a discovery cohort. Of the roughly 400 genotyped donors, over 65% fell in the genetic ancestry cluster associated with self-reported Caucasian donors. Typing coverage differed by locus: A, B, C, DRB1 and DQB1 were typed in roughly 620-630 donors, DQA1 in 522, DPA1 in 606, and DPB1 in 472. Five DR-DQ haplotypes were handled as single units for association and clustering, since linkage in the cohort was strong. Besides the first cohort of 500 to 700 subjects, a separate validation cohort made up of 95 to 150 different subjects was used. HLA typing covered class I and class II loci at four-digit resolution. Using immunosequencing, the study profiled T cell repertoires from around 680 subjects and related those repertoires to cytomegalovirus serostatus. To predict cytomegalovirus infection status, the study combined high-throughput TCR immunosequencing, statistical association of individual TCRs with disease status, and machine learning. An early release covering about 600 HLA-typed donors comprised around 300 gigabases of sequencing data and about 90 million unique TCR sequences. Rather than drawing on any new phenotypic data, the later analysis identified candidate immune exposures from TCR beta sequences and the way those sequences occurred across donors. The study aimed to test whether cataloging public T cell receptors could reveal signatures of past pathogen exposure. Overall study results and their limits: According to a later analysis, parvovirus B19, influenza, CMV and Epstein-Barr virus appeared linked to several top co-occurrence clusters. HLA typing was unavailable for some donors at each locus, so association tests used only the typed subset. Presence/absence analyses assumed roughly uniform sequencing depth across donors, an assumption that may not hold. Assigning TCR associations to individual alleles was difficult when HLA alleles, especially DR and DQ, strongly co-occurred. Correlated functional status among segregating V segments might be attributable to linkage disequilibrium, but an unknown experimental factor could not be ruled out. The earlier analysis of some 540 of the donors excluded some 16 rarely observed V segments, including chromosome 9 orphons, because counts were too low. It was suggested by the authors that the approach could potentially be generalized to other disease states and immunological phenotypes. The classifier was reported to diagnose cytomegalovirus status with high specificity and sensitivity in both the original and validation cohorts. In a later analysis, TCR association rates were found to vary across HLA loci, with the most associated TCRs seen for DRB1 alleles and the fewest for HLA-C alleles. Some IMGT-functional V segments, including TRBV6-2 and TRBV6-3, could not be told apart with the 87-base-pair reads, so those segments were excluded. CMV serostatus was the only immune exposure information available for the cohort. The study listed 164 TCR beta chains as associated with cytomegalovirus. Compared with the 666-donor mean, donors in an Asian-associated ancestry cluster had fewer N-insertions in productive TCRs, according to a later genetic analysis. According to a later analysis, most CMV-associated TCR beta chains appeared to be HLA-restricted, and the HLA associations seemed to be driven largely by CMV exposure. This cohort had only TCR beta chains sequenced, and the lack of alpha or paired-chain data limited which features could be detected. Across donors, most TCR sequences were observed very rarely, whereas some public TCRs were present in many individuals. In a later genetic analysis, a missense DCLRE1C variant was associated with V-gene and J-gene trimming of TCR beta chains, and the association was replicated in an independent cohort. Specific HLA alleles were associated with 15,000 to 20,000 TCR beta sequences at a false discovery rate of 0.05 in a later analysis. A group of highly shared sequence variants was considered likely to be a technical artifact of the sequencing pipeline. Three of the identified cytomegalovirus-associated TCR beta chains were confirmed in vitro to be specific for cytomegalovirus antigens. A further reported finding was that TCR beta sequences accurately predicted the HLA-A and HLA-B alleles for most subjects in the first cohort. In a later analysis, HLA-associated TCR beta chains showed more clonal expansion and lower generation probabilities than non-associated chains that were equally common. An earlier analysis of approximately 590 of the donors showed that most TCR beta V segments appeared in productive rearrangements either about 90% or about 30% of the time, which broadly matched IMGT annotations.

Receptor amplification or capture employed the immunoSEQ multiplex PCR assay. For the multiplex PCR, a mixture combining 60 forward primers for TCR Vbeta segments and 13 reverse primers for TCR Jbeta segments was used. A multiplex PCR assay on genomic DNA amplified the CDR3 region of rearranged TCR beta genes. The amplified TCR beta libraries were sequenced on the Illumina HiSeq System as 87-base-pair reads. Concerning the study's data processing: Across the 670 or so repertoires, a later analysis counted tens of millions of unique TCR beta chains, 9.5 million to 12 million of which were shared by at least two donors. To remove PCR and sequencing errors, raw reads were error-corrected and collapsed into unique sequences using a nearest-neighbor algorithm that merged closely related sequences. Alignment of CDR3 sequences to IMGT reference sequences was used to assign V, D and J gene segments. For a sequence to be retained, a match of at least six nucleotides to both a V gene segment and a J gene segment was required. A rearrangement was called productive if the CDR3 had no stop codons and remained in frame with V and J, and every other rearrangement was called non-productive. CDR3 was defined by IMGT convention, running from the second conserved V-encoded cysteine to the conserved J-encoded phenylalanine. The earlier analysis of 450 to 750 of the donors excluded any sequence lacking an unambiguous match to a single V gene segment. An earlier analysis of 450 to 650 of the donors called V segments functional above 56.7% productive rearrangements and segregating when the between-donor standard deviation exceeded 5%. A statistical classification framework was developed to diagnose cytomegalovirus status using the catalog of TCR beta chain sequences. In a later analysis, TCR nucleotide sequences were compared against IMGT/GENE-DB human TR gene sequences so that V and J genes could be assigned. A later analysis assigned CDR3 sequences and most-parsimonious VDJ recombination scenarios with the TCRdist pipeline. In a later analysis, each TCR beta chain was defined by its CDR3 amino acid sequence together with its V-gene family, and reads lacking a unique V-gene family were excluded. As a way to deal with suspected cross-contamination and a sequencing artifact, a later analysis dropped roughly 600 nucleotide sequences that were highly shared and had low generation probability. In a later analysis, a clonal expansion index was calculated for each public chain from normalized within-repertoire ranks of inferred template counts. In a later analysis, generation probabilities were computed using a VDJ recombination model fitted to out-of-frame rearrangements, and the results were checked against IGoR. A later analysis scored TCR-TCR, TCR-HLA and TCR-CMV co-occurrence with hypergeometric tests, applying a repertoire-size bias correction to TCR pairs. In a later analysis, false discovery rates were estimated by permuting HLA or CMV assignments 20 times. In a later analysis, co-occurring TCRs were grouped using DBSCAN, and TCRdist sequence similarity was added for clustering within HLA-allele-positive subsets. Repertoires with fewer than 30,000 or more than 120,000 public chains, plus five repertoires with anomalous nucleotide sharing, were excluded from co-occurrence clustering. TCRdb took over this immuneACCESS table, retaining in-frame rearrangements with V and J assigned. Such tables are incomplete; in checked studies, under half of the missing clones stem from an unresolved V gene, and the remainder is unexplained. V, J and clone size were drawn from that table, and D and trimming were deduced from the DNA. This sample comprises approximately 180,000 clones, 75% to 85% of them detected only once. Jointly, the top ten make up approximately 5% of the sample.

The V and J ends are trimmed by 1 base and 7 bases, leaving 14 bases between them. The germline V gene (reference sequence) specifies SGHAT as CDR1 and FQDESV as CDR2. The CDR3 goes from the cysteine to the phenylalanine over 14 residues. Of all the DNA, just the CDR3 is kept, 42 bases in frame from base 1. In regard to this clone: The specificity of this receptor is unknown. The record has no base qualities; no much larger clone is one base away.

In total, 666 healthy bone marrow donors made up the cohort. Cohort members were all nominally healthy when sampled, although unrecorded immune exposures were likely present. The donor tested CMV seropositive, placing the donor among the 289 seropositive members of the cohort. Each donor provided a peripheral blood sample, and peripheral blood mononuclear cells were used for TCR beta sequencing. The Qiagen DNeasy Blood Extraction Kit was used to extract genomic DNA from the blood cell samples. Recombination joined TRBV11-1 with TRBJ2-7, with no D gene named confidently. The sequenced material came from PBMCs. The source of this sequence is a woman younger than 35 in good health and CMV-seropositive. CDR3 loop: CASSLGARSGEQYF. Here is the DNA: TGTGCCAGCAGCTTAGGAGCGAGGTCTGGGGAGCAGTACTTC.